The TCR beta chain under discussion was sequenced for a study of tumor-infiltrating lymphocytes in primary liver carcinoma. Remarks on this clonotype: A read error may account for a junction end that differs from germline.

The CDR3 spans 12 residues. Germline V gene lookup returns CDR1 SGHAT and CDR2 FQDESV (reference sequence). With a constant-region primer, TCR beta cDNA was made from 400 to 550 ng of total RNA. TCR beta libraries came from three nested multiplex PCR rounds using slightly modified ARM-PCR. In the first two PCR rounds, TRBV1-TRBV30 forward primers were paired with a C-beta reverse primer, and each round lasted about 9 cycles. TCRdb reprocessed the multiplex PCR reads with MiXCR, giving one entry per CDR3 protein. The sample contains about 210,000 distinct CDR3 sequences, roughly 61% of which appear only once. Out of unsorted whole blood came the blood RNA, and germline DNA was extracted as well.

The TCR originated in a woman aged 60-70 years with primary liver carcinoma and hepatitis B virus infection. The chain couples TRBV11-1 to TRBJ2-2; tentative D call: TRBD2 (5 bases). The sample was peripheral blood. CDR3 sequence reads: CASISVTGELFF. The CDR3 DNA is TGTGCCAGCATCTCGGTAACCGGGGAACTGTTTTTT.